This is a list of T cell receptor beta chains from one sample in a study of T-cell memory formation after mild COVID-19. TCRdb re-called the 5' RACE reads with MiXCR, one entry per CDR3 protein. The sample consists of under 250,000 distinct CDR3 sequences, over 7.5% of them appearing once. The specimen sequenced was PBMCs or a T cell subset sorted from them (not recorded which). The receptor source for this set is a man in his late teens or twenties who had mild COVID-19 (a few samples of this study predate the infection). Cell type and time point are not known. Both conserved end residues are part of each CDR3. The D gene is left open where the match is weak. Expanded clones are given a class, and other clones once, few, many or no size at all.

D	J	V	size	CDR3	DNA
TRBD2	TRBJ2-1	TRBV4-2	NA	CASSQVSGGGSYNEQFF	TGTGCCAGCAGCCAAGTCTCGGGCGGGGGCTCCTACAATGAGCAGTTCTTC
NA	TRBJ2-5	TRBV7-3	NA	CASSLTPFAGEETQYF	TGTGCCAGCAGCTTAACCCCGTTTGCAGGGGAAGAGACCCAGTACTTC
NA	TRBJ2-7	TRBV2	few	CASRGSGYEQYF	TGTGCCAGCAGGGGGAGCGGCTACGAGCAGTACTTC
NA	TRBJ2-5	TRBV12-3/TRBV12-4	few	CASSPITKQETQYF	TGTGCCAGCAGCCCCATTACAAAACAAGAGACCCAGTACTTC
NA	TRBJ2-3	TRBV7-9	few	CASSYGNPQGPDTQYF	TGTGCCAGCAGCTATGGGAATCCCCAGGGGCCGGATACGCAGTATTTT
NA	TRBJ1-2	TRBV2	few	CASTDLGAAYGYTF	TGTGCCAGCACCGACCTGGGGGCGGCCTATGGCTACACCTTC
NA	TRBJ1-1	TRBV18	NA	CASSPRTANTEAFF	TGTGCCAGCTCACCCCGGACAGCGAACACTGAAGCTTTCTTT
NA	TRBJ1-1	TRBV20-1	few	CSARGRITEAFF	TGCAGTGCTAGGGGGCGCATCACTGAAGCTTTCTTT
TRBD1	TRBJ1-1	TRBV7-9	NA	CASSPGQGAIEAFF	TGTGCCAGCAGCCCCGGACAGGGGGCTATTGAAGCTTTCTTT
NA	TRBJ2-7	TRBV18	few	CASSPPVRTYEQYF	TGTGCCAGCTCACCACCAGTTCGAACCTACGAGCAGTACTTC
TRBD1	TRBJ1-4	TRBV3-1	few	CASSHTGTGYEKLFF	TGTGCCAGCAGCCATACGGGGACAGGGTATGAAAAACTGTTTTTT
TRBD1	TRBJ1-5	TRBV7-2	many	CASSLDGTGGQPQHF	TGTGCCAGCAGCTTAGATGGGACAGGGGGTCAGCCCCAGCATTTT
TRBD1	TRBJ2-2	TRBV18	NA	CASSRGQRTGELFF	TGTGCCAGCTCACGGGGACAGCGGACCGGGGAGCTGTTTTTT
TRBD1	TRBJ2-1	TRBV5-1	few	CASSDPQGGNEQFF	TGCGCCAGCAGCGACCCACAGGGGGGAAATGAGCAGTTCTTC
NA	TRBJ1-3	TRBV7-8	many	CASSSRGTGNTIYF	TGTGCCAGCAGCTCCCGGGGAACTGGAAACACCATATATTTT
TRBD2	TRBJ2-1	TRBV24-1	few	CATSAGLPYNEQFF	TGTGCCACCAGTGCGGGACTACCCTACAATGAGCAGTTCTTC
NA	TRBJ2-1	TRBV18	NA	CASSLGALNEQFF	TGTGCCAGCTCACTCGGGGCACTGAATGAGCAGTTCTTC
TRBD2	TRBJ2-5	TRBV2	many	CASSGSGGAETQYF	TGTGCCAGCAGCGGTAGCGGGGGGGCCGAGACCCAGTACTTC
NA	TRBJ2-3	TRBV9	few	CASSVQGSVADTQYF	TGTGCCAGCAGCGTACAGGGGTCGGTGGCAGATACGCAGTATTTT
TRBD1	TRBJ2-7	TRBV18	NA	CASSPEGAGEQYF	TGTGCCAGCTCACCAGAGGGGGCGGGCGAGCAGTACTTC
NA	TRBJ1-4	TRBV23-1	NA	CASRVSRTNEKLFF	TGCGCCAGCAGGGTATCTCGGACTAATGAAAAACTGTTTTTT
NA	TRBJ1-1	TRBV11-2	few	CASSLNWGPEAFF	TGTGCCAGCAGCTTAAATTGGGGGCCCGAAGCTTTCTTT
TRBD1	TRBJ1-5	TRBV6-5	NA	CASSPGQGDGNQPQHF	TGTGCCAGCAGCCCAGGACAGGGAGACGGCAATCAGCCCCAGCATTTT
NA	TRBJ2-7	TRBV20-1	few	CSAETDLGEQYF	TGCAGTGCTGAGACAGATCTAGGCGAGCAGTACTTC
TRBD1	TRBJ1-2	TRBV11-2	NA	CASSVQGFNYGYTF	TGTGCCAGCAGCGTACAGGGGTTCAACTATGGCTACACCTTC
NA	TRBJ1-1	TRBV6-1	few	CASSDQGGVPEAFF	TGTGCCAGCAGTGACCAAGGGGGGGTCCCTGAAGCTTTCTTT
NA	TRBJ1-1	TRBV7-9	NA	CASSLRQGLNGLRNTEAFF	TGTGCCAGCAGCTTAAGGCAGGGGCTCAATGGTCTTAGGAACACTGAAGCTTTCTTT
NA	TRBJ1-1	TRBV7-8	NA	CASSNRAARTATEAFF	TGTGCCAGCAGCAACCGGGCCGCGAGAACCGCCACTGAAGCTTTCTTT
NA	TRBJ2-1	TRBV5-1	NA	CASSTGGTVYNEQFF	TGCGCCAGCAGCACCGGGGGTACGGTATACAATGAGCAGTTCTTC
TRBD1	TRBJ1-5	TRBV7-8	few	CASSRGGADRAIQHF	TGTGCCAGCAGCAGAGGAGGGGCGGACAGGGCAATCCAGCATTTT
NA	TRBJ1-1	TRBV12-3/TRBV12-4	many	CASSLRENTEAFF	TGTGCCAGCAGTTTGAGGGAGAACACTGAAGCTTTCTTT
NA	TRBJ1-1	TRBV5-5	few	CASSFVLNTEAFF	TGTGCCAGCAGCTTCGTTTTGAACACTGAAGCTTTCTTT
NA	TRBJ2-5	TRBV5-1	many	CASSLEIVQETQYF	TGCGCCAGCAGCTTGGAGATTGTACAAGAGACCCAGTACTTC
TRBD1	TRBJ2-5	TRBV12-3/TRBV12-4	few	CASSLRQGKGETQYF	TGTGCCAGCAGTCTACGACAGGGGAAAGGGGAGACCCAGTACTTC
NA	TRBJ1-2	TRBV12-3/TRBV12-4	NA	CASSFGGRAYTF	TGTGCCAGCAGTTTTGGTGGCAGAGCCTACACCTTC
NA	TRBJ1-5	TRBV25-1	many	CASSAAANQPQHF	TGTGCCAGCAGTGCGGCAGCCAATCAGCCCCAGCATTTT
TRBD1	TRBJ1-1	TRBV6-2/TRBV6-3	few	CASRDRYSFEAFF	TGTGCCAGCAGGGACAGGTACTCTTTTGAAGCTTTCTTT
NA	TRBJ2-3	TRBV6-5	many	CASSTLDDTQYF	TGTGCCAGCAGTACACTAGATGATACGCAGTATTTT
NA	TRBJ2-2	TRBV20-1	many	CSAREWEQGTNTGELFF	TGCAGTGCTAGAGAGTGGGAGCAGGGGACGAACACCGGGGAGCTGTTTTTT
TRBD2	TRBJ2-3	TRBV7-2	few	CASSWGTMDTQYF	TGTGCCAGCAGCTGGGGGACTATGGATACGCAGTATTTT
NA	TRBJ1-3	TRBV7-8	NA	CASSLGPGTDSGNTIYF	TGTGCCAGCAGCTTAGGCCCCGGGACCGACTCTGGAAACACCATATATTTT